This T cell receptor (beta chain) stems from a study of immune cell composition in non-small cell lung cancer. Points from the study as a whole: Squamous lung tumours showed higher top 10 clone scores and clonality than adenocarcinomas. Adenocarcinomas with higher top tumour-associated clone frequency had more reactive TILs.

Germline assignment: CDR1 MNHEY and CDR2 SMNVEV (reference sequence). The CDR3 extends over 17 amino acids. Between the trimmed V and J ends, which lost 3 bases and 0 bases, there was a span of 12 bases. Data came from immunoSEQ multiplex PCR; TCRdb stores just in-frame clones and leaves some out. This table holds some 11,000 clones, around 62% found once. On this clone itself: Its antigen remains unidentified.

The clonotype comes from a human donor with non-small cell lung cancer. This chain links TRBV27 with TRBJ2-6, with D perhaps matching TRBD2 (5 bases). The sequencing input was lung tumor tissue. In DNA form, the CDR3 reads TGTGCCAGCAGTTTTCTTCGGGGAGTCTCTGGGGCCAACGTCCTGACTTTC. Translating it yields CASSFLRGVSGANVLTF.